Given below is one T cell receptor beta chain in context. Its antigen specificity is not known. No per-base quality is available; no much larger clone lies one base away. This sample stems from a study of blood T cell repertoires in COVID-19 (dated by TCRdb to 2020 to 2021). In the study overall: Collaborator samples came from the United States, Italy and Spain and covered acute and convalescent phases of COVID-19. Sample metadata almost always included a de-identified subject ID, COVID-19 status, age in years and sex. The repertoires were released in a freely available public database intended as a resource for research on the immune response to SARS-CoV-2. Samples were obtained from the ongoing ImmuneRACE study (first 160 participants) and from over a thousand subjects provided by 6 global collaborators. The prospective study material was composed of cDNA or gDNA derived from T cells, B-cell-depleted T cells, or PBMCs. Where HLA class I and class II types were available, the types were taken from metadata supplied by the sample provider, not from assay-based typing. The dataset comprised deeply sampled blood TCRbeta repertoires from subjects exposed to, actively infected with, or recovered from COVID-19.

What the research found in general, with its limitations: The quantity of clinical and demographic metadata differed by source and by participant and was supplied without curation.

The immunoSEQ Assay, a bias-controlled multiplex PCR, was used to amplify TCRbeta CDR3 regions from genomic DNA. The source study handled its data this way. Within the assay, amplification of reference gene primers was used to estimate how many nucleated cells each sample contained. To quantify the absolute abundance of each unique TCRbeta CDR3 rearrangement, sequence reads were collapsed and filtered. For each sample, productive Simpson clonality was calculated as the square root of Simpson's diversity index across productive rearrangements. This is the immuneACCESS table as TCRdb keeps it, with only in-frame sequences that have V and J called. A part of the clones is gone; compared with another copy, unresolved V genes explain less than half, and the rest is unexplained. V and J calls and clone size are given by that table; D and trimming were obtained from the DNA. Recorded for this sample are 110,000 to 150,000 clones; roughly 85% of them occurred a single time. The ten largest clones represent less than 4.5% of the sample.

For this chain, trimming is 4 bases at the V end and 1 base at the J end, and the number of junction bases without a gene match is 5. The CDR3 starts with the cysteine, ends with the phenylalanine, and has 17 residues. The CDR3 DNA has 51 bases and is translated from base 1. Taken from the germline V gene, the CDR1 and CDR2 loops are SGDLS and YYNGEE. Participants in the prospective study were enrolled through a virtual design, were aged roughly 18 to 100 years, and lived in approximately 24 United States geographic areas. In the prospective study, cohorts were assigned on the basis of participant-reported clinical history obtained from a screening survey and a study questionnaire. Recovered participants in ImmuneRACE Cohort 3 were defined by two consecutive negative NP/OP PCR tests, clearance by a healthcare professional, or resolution of symptoms. Mobile phlebotomists in the prospective study collected whole blood, serum and a nasopharyngeal or oropharyngeal swab from every participant. Prospective study participants could optionally give additional blood draws and questionnaires over an approximately 2-month period. Prospective study blood samples were shipped either frozen or at room temperature before DNA extraction.

The chain couples TRBV9 to TRBJ2-5; TRBD2 agrees with 15 junctional bases. The specimen sequenced was PBMCs or T cells enriched from blood (not recorded which). This clonotype was sampled from a man aged 50 to 59 who had recovered from COVID-19. The sequenced DNA is TGTGCCAGCAGCCGGGGACTAGCGGGAGGAACCCAAGAGACCCAGTACTTC. This is translated as CASSRGLAGGTQETQYF.